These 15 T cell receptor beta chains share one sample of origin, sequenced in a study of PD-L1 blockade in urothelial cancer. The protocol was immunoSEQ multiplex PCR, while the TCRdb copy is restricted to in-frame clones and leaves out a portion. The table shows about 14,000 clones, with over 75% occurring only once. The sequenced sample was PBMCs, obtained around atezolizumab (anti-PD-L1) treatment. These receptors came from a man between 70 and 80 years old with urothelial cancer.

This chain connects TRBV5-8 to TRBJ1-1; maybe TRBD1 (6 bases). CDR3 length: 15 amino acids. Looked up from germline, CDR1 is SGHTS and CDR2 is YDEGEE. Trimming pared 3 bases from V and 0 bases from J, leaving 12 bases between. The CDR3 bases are TGTGCCAGCAGCTGGGAGGGGGAATTGAACACTGAAGCTTTCTTT. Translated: CASSWEGELNTEAFF.

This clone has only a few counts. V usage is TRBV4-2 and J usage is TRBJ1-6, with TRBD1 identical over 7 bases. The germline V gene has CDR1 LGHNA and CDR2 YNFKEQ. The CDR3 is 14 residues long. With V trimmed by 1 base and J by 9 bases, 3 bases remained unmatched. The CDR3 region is CASSQGDSGSPLHF. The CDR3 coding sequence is TGTGCCAGCAGCCAAGGGGACAGTGGTTCACCCCTCCACTTT.

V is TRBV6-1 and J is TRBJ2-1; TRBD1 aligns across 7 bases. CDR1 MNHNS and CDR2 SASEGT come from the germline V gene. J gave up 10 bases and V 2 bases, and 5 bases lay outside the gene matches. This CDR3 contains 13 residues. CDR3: CASSETGDGEQFF. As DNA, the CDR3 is TGTGCCAGCAGTGAAACAGGGGACGGAGAGCAGTTCTTC.

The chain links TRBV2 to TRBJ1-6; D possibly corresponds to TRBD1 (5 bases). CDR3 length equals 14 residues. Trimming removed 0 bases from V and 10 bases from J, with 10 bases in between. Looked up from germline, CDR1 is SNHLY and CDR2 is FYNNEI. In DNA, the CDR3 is TGTGCCAGCAGTGAAGCCGGGGGTCGATCACCCCTCCACTTT. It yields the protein CASSEAGGRSPLHF.

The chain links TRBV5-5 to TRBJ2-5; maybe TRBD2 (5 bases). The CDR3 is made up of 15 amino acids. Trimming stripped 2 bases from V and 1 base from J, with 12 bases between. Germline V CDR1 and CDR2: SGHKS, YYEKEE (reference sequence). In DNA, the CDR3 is TGTGCCAGCAGCTTCGGGGAAGGGCGCCAAGAGACCCAGTACTTC. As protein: CASSFGEGRQETQYF.

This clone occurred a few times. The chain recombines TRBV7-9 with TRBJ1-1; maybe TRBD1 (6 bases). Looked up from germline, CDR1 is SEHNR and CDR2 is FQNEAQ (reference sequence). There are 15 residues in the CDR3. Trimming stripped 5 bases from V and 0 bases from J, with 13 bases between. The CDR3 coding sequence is TGTGCCAGCAGCCGAGGGACACCCTTGAACACTGAAGCTTTCTTT. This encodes CASSRGTPLNTEAFF.

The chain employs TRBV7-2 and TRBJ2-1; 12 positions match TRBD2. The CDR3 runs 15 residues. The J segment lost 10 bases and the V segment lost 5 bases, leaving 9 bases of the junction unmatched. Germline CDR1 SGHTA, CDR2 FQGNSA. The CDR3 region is CASSIRLAGAPEQFF. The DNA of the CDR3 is TGTGCCAGCAGCATTCGACTAGCGGGGGCTCCCGAGCAGTTCTTC.

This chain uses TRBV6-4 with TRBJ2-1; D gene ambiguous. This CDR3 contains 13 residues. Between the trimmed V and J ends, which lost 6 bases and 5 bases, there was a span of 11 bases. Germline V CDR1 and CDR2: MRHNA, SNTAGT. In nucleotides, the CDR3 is TGTGCCAGCAGCAGCACAGCAAACAATGAGCAGTTCTTC. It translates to CASSSTANNEQFF.

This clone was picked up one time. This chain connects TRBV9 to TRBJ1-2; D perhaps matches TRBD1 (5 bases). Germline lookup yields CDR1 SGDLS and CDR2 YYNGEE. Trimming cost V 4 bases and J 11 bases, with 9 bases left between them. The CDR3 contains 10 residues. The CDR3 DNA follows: TGTGCCAGCAGCCCCAGGGTTTACACCTTC. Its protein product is CASSPRVYTF.

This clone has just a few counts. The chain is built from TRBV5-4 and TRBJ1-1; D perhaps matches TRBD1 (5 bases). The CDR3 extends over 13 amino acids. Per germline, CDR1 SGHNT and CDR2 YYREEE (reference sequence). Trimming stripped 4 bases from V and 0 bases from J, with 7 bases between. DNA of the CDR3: TGTGCCAGCAGCATACAGGTGAACACTGAAGCTTTCTTT. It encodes CASSIQVNTEAFF.

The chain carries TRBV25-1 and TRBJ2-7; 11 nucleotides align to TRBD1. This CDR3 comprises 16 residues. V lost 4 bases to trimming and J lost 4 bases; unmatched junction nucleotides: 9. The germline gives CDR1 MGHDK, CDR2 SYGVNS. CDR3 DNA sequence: TGTGCCAGCAGTGCCCTCGGACAGGGGGCGCGGTACGAGCAGTACTTC. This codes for CASSALGQGARYEQYF.

The CDR3: CASRSDRSRNTIYF. The CDR3 coding sequence is TGCGCCAGCAGATCAGACAGATCCAGAAACACCATATATTTT. The chain uses TRBV5-1 and TRBJ1-3; TRBD1 might be the D (5 bases). CDR3 length: 14 residues. V lost 5 bases and J 5 bases, leaving 14 bases between the germline ends. Per germline, CDR1 SGHRS and CDR2 YFSETQ.

CDR3 DNA: TGTGCCAGCAGCTGGACAGTATCTACGATGGGGCAGTACTTC. Its protein product is CASSWTVSTMGQYF. V is TRBV11-2 and J is TRBJ2-7, with D maybe TRBD1 (6 bases). The CDR3 is 14 residues long. V was cut by 4 bases and J by 9 bases, with 19 bases left in between. Germline assignment: CDR1 SGHAT and CDR2 FQNNGV.

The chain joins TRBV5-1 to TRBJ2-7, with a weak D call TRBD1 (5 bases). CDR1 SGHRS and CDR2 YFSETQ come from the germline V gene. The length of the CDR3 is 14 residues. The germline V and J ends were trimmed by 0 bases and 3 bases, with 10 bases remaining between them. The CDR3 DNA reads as TGCGCCAGCAGCTTGGGACAGCATAACTACGAGCAGTACTTC. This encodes CASSLGQHNYEQYF.

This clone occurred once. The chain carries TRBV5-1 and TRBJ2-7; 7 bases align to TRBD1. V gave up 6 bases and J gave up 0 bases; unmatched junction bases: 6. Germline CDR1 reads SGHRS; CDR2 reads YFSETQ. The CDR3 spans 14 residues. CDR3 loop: CASNRDRYSYEQYF. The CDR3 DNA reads TGCGCCAGCAACCGGGACAGATACTCCTACGAGCAGTACTTC. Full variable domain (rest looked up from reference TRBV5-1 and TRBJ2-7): KAGVTQTPRYLIKTRGQQVTLSCSPISGHRSVSWYQQTPGQGLQFLFEYFSETQRNKGNFPGRFSGRQFSNSRSEMNVSTLELGDSALYLCASNRDRYSYEQYFGPGTRLTVT.